This T cell receptor beta chain stems from a study of blood T cell repertoires in COVID-19. Background on the study: COVID-19 samples collected from the United States, Italy and Spain covered acute and convalescent phases. T cells, B-cell-depleted T cells, or PBMCs provided the cDNA or gDNA that served as material.

Per the original data handling: It was from reference gene primer amplification that nucleated cell counts were estimated. TCRdb's copy holds only in-frame clones and misses some; the assay was immunoSEQ multiplex PCR. D and trimming come from the DNA, and the V and J calls and clone size come from that table. The sample gives 100,000 to 120,000 clones, 85% of which show up once; about 3% is in the top ten. The CDR3 is 17 residues long. V shed 3 bases and J shed 6 bases, with 25 bases lying between them. CDR1 and CDR2 (germline): SGHRS, YFSETQ. Sequenced: peripheral blood. This clonotype was sampled from a man aged 35-49 years with acute or convalescent COVID-19. V usage is TRBV5-1 and J usage is TRBJ2-7; the D gene is possibly TRBD2 (6 bases). In DNA form, the CDR3 reads TGCGCCAGCAGCTACGGGGCTGGAGGGACGGCCCCTACCGAGCAGTACTTC. Translation: CASSYGAGGTAPTEQYF.